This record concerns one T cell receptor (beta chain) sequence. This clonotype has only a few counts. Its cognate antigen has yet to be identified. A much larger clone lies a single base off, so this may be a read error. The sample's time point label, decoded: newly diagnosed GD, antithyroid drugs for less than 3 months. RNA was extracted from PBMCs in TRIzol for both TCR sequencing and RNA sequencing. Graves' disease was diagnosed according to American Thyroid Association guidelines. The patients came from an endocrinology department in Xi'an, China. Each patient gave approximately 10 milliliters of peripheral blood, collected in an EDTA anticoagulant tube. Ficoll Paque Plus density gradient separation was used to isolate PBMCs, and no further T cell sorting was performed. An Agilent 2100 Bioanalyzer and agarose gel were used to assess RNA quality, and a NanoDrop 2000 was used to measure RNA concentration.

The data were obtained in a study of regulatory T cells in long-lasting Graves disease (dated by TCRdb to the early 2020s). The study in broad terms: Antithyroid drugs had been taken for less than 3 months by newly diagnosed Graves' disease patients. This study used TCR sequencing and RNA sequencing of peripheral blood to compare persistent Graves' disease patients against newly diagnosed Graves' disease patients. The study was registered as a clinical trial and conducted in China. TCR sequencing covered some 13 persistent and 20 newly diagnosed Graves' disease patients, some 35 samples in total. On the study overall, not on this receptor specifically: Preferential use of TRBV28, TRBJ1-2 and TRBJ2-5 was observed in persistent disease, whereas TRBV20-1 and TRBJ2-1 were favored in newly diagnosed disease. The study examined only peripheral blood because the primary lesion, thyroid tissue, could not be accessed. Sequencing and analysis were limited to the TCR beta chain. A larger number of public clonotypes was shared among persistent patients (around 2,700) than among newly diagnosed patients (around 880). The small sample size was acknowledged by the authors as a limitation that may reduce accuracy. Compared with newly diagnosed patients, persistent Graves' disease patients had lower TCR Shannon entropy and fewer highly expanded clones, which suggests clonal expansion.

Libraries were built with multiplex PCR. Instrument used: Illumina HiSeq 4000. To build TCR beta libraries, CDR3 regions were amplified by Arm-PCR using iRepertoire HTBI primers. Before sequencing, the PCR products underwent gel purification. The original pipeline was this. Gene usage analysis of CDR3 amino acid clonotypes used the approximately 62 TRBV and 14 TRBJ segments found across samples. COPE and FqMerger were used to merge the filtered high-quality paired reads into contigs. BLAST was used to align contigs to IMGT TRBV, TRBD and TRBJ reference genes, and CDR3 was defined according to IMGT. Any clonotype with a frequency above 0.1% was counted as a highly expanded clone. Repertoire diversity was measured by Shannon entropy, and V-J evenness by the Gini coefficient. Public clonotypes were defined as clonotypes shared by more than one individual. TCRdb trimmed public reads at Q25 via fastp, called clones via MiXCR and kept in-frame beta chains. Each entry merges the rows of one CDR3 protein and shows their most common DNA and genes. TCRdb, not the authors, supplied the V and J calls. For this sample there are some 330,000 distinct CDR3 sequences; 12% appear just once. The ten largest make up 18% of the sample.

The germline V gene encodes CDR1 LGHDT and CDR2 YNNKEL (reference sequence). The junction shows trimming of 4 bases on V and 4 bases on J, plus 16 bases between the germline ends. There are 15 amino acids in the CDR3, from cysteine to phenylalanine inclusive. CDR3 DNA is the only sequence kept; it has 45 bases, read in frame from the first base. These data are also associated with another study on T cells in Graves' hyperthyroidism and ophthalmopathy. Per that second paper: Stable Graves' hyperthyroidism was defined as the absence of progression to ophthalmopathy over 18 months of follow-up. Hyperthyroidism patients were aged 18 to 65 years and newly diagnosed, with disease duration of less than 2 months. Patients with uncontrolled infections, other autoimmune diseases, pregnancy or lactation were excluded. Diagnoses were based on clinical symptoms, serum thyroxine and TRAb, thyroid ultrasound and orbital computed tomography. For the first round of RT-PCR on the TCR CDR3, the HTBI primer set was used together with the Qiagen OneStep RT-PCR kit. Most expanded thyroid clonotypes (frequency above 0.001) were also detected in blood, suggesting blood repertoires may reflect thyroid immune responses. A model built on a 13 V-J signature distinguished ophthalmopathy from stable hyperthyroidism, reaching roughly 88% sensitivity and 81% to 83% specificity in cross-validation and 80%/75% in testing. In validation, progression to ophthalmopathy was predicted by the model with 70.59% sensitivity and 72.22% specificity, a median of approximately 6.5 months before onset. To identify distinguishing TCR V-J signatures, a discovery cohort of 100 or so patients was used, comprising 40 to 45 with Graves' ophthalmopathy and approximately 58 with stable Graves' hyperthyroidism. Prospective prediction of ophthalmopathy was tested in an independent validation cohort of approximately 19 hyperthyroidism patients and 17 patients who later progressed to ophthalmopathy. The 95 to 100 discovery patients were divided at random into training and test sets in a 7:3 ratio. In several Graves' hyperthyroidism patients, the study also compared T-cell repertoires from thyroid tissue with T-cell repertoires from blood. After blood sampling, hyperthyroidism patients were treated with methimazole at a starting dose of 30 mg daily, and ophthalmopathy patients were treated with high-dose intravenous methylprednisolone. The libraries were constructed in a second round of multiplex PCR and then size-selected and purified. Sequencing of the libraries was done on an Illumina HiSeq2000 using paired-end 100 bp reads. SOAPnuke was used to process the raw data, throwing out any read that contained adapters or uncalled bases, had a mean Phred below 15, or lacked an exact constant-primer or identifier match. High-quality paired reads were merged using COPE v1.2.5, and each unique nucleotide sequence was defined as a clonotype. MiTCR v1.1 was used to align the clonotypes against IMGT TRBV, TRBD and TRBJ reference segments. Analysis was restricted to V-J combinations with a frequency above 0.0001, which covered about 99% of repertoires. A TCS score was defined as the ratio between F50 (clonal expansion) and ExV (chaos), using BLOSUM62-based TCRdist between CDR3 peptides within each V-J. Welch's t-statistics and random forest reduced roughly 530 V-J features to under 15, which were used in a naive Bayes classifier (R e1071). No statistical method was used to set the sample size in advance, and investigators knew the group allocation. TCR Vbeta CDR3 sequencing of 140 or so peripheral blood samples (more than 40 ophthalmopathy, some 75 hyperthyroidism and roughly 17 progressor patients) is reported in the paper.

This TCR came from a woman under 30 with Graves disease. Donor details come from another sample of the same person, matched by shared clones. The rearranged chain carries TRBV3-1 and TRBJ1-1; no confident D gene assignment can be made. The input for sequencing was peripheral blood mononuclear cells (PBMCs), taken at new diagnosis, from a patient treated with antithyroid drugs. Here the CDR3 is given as CASSPLGIPSTEAFF. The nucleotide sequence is TGTGCCAGCAGCCCACTCGGCATCCCGAGCACTGAAGCTTTCTTT.